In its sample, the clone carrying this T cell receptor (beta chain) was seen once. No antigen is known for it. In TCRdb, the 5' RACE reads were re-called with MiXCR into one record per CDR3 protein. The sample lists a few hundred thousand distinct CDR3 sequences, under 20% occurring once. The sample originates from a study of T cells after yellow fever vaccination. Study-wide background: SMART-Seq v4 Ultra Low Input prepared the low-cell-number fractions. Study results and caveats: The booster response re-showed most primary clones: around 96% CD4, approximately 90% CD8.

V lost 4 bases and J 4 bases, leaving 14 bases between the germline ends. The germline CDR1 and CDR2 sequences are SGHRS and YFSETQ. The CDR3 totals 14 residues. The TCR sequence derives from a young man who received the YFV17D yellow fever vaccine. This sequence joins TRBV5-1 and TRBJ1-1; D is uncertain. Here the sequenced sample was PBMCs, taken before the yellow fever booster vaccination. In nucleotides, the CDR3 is TGCGCCAGCAGCAGGCCCCAAGAGGGCACTGAAGCTTTCTTT. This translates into CASSRPQEGTEAFF.